Included here is one TCR beta chain sequence, with context. These data belong to a study of T cell changes during pregnancy in multiple sclerosis. The repertoire was sequenced with immunoSEQ multiplex PCR; TCRdb's copy has only in-frame clones and lacks some. The table records roughly 30,000 clones, 85% of them present only once. Trimming took off 1 base at V and 2 bases at J, with 9 bases between the two ends. CDR1 MNHNS and CDR2 SASEGT come from the germline V gene. The CDR3 totals 15 residues. The receptor was derived from a female donor with multiple sclerosis, enrolled in a pregnancy study. The sequencing used CD8+ T cells from peripheral blood mononuclear cells, collected after pregnancy. The rearrangement uses TRBV6-1 and TRBJ1-5, with a weak D call TRBD1 (5 bases). The CDR3 DNA is TGTGCCAGCAGTGAAGGGACAACGGGCAATCAGCCCCAGCATTTT. Its protein is CASSEGTTGNQPQHF.